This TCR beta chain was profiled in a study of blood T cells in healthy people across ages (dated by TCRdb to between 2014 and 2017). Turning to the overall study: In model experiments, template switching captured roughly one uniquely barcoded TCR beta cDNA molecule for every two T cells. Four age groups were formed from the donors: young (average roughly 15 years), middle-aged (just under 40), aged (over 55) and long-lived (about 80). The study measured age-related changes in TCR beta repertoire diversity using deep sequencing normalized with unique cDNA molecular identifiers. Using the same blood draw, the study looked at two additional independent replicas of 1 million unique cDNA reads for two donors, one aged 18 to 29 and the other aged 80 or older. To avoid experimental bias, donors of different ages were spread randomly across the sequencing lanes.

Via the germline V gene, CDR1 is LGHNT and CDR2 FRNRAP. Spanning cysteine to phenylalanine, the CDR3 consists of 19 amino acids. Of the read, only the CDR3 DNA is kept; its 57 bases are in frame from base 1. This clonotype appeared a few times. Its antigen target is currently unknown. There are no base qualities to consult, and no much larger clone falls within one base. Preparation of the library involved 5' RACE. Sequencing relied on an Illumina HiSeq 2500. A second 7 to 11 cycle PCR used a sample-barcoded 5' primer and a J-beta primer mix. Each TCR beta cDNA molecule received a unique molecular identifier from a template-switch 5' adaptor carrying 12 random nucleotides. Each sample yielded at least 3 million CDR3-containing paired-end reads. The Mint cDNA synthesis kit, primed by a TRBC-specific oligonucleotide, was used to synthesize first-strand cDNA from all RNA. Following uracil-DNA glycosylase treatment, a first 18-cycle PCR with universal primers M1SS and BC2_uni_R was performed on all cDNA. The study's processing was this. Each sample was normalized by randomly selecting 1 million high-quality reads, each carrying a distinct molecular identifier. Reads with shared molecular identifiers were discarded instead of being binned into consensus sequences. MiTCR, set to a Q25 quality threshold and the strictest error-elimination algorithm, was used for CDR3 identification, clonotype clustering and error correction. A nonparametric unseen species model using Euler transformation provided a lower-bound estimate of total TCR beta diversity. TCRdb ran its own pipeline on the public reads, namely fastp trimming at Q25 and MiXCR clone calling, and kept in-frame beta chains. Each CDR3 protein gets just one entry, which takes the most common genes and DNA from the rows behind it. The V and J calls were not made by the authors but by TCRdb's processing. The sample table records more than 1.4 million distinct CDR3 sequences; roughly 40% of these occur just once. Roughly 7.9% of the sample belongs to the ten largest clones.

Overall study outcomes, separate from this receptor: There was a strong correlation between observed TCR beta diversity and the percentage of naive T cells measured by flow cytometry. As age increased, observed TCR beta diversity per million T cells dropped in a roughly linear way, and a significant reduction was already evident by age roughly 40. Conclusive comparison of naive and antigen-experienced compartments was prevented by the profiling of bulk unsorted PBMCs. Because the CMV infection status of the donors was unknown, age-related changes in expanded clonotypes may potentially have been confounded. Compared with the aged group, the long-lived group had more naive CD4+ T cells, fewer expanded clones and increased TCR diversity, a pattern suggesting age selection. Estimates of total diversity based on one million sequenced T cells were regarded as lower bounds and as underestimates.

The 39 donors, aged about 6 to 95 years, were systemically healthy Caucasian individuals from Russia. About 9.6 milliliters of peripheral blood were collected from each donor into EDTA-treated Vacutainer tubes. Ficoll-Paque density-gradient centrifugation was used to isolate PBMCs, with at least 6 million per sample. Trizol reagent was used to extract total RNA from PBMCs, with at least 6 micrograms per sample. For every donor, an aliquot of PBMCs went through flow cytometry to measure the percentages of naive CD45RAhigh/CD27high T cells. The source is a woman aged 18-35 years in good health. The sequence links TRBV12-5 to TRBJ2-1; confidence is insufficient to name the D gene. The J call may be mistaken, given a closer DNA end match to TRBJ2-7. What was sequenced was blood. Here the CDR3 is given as CASGLLNSRPKSSYNEQYF. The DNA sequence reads TGTGCTAGTGGTTTGTTGAATAGTCGCCCAAAAAGCTCCTACAATGAGCAGTACTTC.